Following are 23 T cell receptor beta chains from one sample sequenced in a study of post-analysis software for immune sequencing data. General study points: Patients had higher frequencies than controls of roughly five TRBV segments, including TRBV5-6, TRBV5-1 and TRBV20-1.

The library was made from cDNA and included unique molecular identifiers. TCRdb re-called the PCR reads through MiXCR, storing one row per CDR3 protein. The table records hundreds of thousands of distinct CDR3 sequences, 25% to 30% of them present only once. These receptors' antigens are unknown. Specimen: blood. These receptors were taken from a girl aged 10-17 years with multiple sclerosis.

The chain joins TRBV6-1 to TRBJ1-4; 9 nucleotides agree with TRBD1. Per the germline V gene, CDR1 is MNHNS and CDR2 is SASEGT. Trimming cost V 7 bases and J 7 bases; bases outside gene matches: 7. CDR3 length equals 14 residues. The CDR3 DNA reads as TGTGCCAGCAAGCCGGGACAGGGTGGTGAAAAACTGTTTTTT. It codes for CASKPGQGGEKLFF.

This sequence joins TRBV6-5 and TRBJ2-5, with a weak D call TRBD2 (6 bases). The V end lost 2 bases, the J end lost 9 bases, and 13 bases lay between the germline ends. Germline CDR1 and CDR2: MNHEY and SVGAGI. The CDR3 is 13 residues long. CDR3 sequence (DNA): TGTGCCAGCAGTTACCTTAGGGACTTCCCCCAGTACTTC. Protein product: CASSYLRDFPQYF.

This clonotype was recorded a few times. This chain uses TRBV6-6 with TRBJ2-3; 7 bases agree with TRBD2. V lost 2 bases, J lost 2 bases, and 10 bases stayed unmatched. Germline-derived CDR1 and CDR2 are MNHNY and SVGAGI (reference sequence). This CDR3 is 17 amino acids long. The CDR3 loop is CASSYPIAGLDTDTQYF. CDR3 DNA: TGTGCCAGCAGTTACCCGATAGCGGGCTTGGACACAGATACGCAGTATTTT.

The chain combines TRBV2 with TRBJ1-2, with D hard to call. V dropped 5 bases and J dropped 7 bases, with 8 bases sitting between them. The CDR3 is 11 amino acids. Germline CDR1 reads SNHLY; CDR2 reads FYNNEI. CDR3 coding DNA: TGTGCCAGCAGTAGGACCCTTGGCTACACCTTC. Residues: CASSRTLGYTF.

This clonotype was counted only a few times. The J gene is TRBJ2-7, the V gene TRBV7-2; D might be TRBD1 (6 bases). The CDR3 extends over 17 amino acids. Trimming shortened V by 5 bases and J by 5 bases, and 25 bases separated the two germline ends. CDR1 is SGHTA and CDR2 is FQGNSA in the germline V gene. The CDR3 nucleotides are TGTGCCAGCAGCATGAACCTACAGGGACCTAAGAGCCACGAGCAGTACTTC. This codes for CASSMNLQGPKSHEQYF.

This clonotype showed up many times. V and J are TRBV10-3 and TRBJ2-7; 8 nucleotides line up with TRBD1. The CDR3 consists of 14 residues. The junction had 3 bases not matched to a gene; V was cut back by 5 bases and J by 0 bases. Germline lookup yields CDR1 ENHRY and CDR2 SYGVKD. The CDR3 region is CAISTGTGSYEQYF. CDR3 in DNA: TGTGCCATCAGTACCGGGACAGGCTCCTACGAGCAGTACTTC.

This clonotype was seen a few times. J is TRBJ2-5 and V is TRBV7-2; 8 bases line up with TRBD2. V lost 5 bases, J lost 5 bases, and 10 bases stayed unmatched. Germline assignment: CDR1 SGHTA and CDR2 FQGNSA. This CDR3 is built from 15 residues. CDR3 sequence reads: CASSPDGLAVETQYF. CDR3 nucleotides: TGTGCCAGCAGCCCTGACGGACTAGCCGTCGAGACCCAGTACTTC.

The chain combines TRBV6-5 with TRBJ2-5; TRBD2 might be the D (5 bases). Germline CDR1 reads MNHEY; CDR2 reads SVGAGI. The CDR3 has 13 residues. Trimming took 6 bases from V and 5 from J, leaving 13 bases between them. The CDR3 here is CASSFGVPETQYF. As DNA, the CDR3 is TGTGCCAGCAGCTTCGGGGTGCCCGAGACCCAGTACTTC.

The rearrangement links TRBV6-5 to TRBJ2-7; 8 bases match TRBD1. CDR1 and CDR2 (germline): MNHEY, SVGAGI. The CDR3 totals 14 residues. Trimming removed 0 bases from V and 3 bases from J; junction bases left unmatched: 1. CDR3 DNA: TGTGCCAGCAGTTACTCGGGGACAGGCTACGAGCAGTACTTC. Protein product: CASSYSGTGYEQYF.

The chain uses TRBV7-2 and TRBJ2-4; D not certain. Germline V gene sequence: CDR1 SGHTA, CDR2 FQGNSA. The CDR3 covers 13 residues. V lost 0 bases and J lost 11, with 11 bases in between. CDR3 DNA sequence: TGTGCCAGCAGCTTAGCGGAGTTTATGGTTCAGTACTTC. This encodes CASSLAEFMVQYF.

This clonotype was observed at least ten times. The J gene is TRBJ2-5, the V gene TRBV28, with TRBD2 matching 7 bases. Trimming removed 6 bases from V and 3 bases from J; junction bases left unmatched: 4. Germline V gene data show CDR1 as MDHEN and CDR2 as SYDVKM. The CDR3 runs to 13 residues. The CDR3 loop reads CASSLGGKETQYF. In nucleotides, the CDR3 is TGTGCCAGCAGCCTGGGGGGGAAAGAGACCCAGTACTTC.

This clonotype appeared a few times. The CDR3 is CASRLAGGFEQYF. The DNA of the CDR3 is TGTGCCAGTAGACTAGCGGGAGGTTTCGAGCAGTACTTC. V and J are TRBV6-5 and TRBJ2-7, with 13 bases aligning to TRBD2. This CDR3 has 13 amino acids. Germline assignment: CDR1 MNHEY and CDR2 SVGAGI. The J segment lost 6 bases and the V segment lost 9 bases, leaving 5 bases of the junction unmatched.

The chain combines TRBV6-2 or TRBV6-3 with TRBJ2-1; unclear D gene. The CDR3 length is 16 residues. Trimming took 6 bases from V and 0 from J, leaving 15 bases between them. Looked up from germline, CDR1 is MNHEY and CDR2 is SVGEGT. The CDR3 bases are TGTGCCAGCAGCCCCTGGAGCCCGAGCTCCTACAATGAGCAGTTCTTC. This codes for CASSPWSPSSYNEQFF.

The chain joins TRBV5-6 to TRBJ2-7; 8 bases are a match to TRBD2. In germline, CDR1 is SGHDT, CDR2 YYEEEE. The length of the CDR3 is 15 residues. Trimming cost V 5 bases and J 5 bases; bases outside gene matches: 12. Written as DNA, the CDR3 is TGTGCCAGCAGAGGTTCGGGGGGGGCGGTCCACGAGCAGTACTTC. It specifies CASRGSGGAVHEQYF. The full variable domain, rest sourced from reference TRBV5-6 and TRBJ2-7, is DAGVTQSPTHLIKTRGQQVTLRCSPKSGHDTVSWYQQALGQGPQFIFQYYEEEERQRGNFPDRFSGHQFPNYSSELNVNALLLGDSALYLCASRGSGGAVHEQYFGPGTRLTVT.

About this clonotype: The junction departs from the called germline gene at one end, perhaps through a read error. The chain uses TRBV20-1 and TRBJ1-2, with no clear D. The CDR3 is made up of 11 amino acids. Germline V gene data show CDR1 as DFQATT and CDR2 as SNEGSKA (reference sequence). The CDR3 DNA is TGCAGTACTAGAGTGGGAGGAGGCTACACCTTC. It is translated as CSTRVGGGYTF.

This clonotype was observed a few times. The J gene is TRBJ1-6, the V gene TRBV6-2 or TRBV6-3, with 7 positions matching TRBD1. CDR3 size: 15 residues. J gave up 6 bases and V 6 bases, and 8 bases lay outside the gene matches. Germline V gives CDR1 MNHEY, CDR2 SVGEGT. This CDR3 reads CASRTMGQPNSPLHF. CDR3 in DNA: TGTGCCAGCAGAACCATGGGACAGCCTAATTCACCCCTCCACTTT.

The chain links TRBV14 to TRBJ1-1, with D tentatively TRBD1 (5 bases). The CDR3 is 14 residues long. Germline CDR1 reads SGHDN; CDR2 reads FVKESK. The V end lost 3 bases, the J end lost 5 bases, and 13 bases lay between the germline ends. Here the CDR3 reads CASSQAGSWTEAFF. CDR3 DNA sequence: TGTGCCAGCAGCCAGGCAGGGTCCTGGACTGAAGCTTTCTTT.

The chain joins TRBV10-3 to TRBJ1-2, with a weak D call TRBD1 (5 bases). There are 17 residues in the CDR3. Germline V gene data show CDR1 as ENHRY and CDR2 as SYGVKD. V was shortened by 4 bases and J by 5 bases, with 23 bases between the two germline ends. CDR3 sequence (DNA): TGTGCCATCAGTGGGGGCAGTGAACACAATACGGTATATGGCTACACCTTC. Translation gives CAISGGSEHNTVYGYTF.

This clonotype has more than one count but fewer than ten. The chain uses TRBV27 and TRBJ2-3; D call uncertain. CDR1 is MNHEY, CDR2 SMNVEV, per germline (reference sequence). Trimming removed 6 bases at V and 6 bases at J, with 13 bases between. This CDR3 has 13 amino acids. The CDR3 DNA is TGTGCCAGCAGCCGGAGATTCGGTGATACGCAGTATTTT. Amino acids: CASSRRFGDTQYF.

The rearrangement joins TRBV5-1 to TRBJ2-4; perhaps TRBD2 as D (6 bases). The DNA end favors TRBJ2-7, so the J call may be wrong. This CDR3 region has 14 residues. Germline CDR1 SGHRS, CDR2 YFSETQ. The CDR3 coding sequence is TGCGCCAGCAGCTTGTCCGATGGAGGGTACGAGCAGTACTTC. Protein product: CASSLSDGGYEQYF.

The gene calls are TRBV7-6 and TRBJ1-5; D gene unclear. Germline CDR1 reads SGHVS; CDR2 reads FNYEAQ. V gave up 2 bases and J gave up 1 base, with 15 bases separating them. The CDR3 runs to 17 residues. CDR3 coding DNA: TGTGCCAGCAGCTTATTCGGAGGCTTGGGGAGCAATCAGCCCCAGCATTTT. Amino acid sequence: CASSLFGGLGSNQPQHF. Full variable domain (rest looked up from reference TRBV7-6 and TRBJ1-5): GAGVSQSPRYKVTKRGQDVALRCDPISGHVSLYWYRQALGQGPEFLTYFNYEAQQDKSGLPNDRFSAERPEGSISTLTIQRTEQRDSAMYRCASSLFGGLGSNQPQHFGDGTRLSIL.

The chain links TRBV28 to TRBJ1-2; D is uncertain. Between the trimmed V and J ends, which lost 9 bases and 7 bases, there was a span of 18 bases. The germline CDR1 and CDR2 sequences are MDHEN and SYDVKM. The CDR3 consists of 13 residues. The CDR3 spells CASRPQSSGGYTF. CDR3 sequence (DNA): TGTGCCAGTAGGCCTCAATCGTCGGGTGGCTACACCTTC.

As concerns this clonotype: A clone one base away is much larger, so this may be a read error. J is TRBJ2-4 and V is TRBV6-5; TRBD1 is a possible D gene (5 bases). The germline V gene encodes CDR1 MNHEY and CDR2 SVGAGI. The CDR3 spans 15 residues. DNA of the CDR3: TGTGCCCGCAGTTACGGGCACGGTAGAAGGGGCATTCAGTACTTC. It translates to CARSYGHGRRGIQYF.